This T cell receptor beta chain stems from a study of CD8+ T cells in alopecia areata. The CDR3 has 21 amino acids. CDR1 is SQVTM and CDR2 is ANQGSEA in the germline V gene. V was clipped by 3 bases and J by 2 bases; unmatched bases: 16. After isolation, RNA underwent reverse transcription to generate cDNA as the sequencing template. Libraries were prepared by immunoSEQ multiplex PCR; TCRdb keeps only in-frame clonotypes and omits some of them. Altogether 98,000 or so clones are present, 55% to 60% being singletons, with the ten largest covering roughly 25%. The V gene is TRBV29-1, the J gene TRBJ2-1; the match to TRBD2 covers 16 bases. This TCR came from a human donor with alopecia areata. Sequencing was performed on NKG2D-low CD8+ T cells sorted from blood. CDR3 sequence: CSVEGGTGTSGRARAYNEQFF. The CDR3 DNA reads TGCAGCGTTGAGGGAGGGACCGGGACTAGCGGGAGGGCCAGGGCCTACAATGAGCAGTTCTTC.